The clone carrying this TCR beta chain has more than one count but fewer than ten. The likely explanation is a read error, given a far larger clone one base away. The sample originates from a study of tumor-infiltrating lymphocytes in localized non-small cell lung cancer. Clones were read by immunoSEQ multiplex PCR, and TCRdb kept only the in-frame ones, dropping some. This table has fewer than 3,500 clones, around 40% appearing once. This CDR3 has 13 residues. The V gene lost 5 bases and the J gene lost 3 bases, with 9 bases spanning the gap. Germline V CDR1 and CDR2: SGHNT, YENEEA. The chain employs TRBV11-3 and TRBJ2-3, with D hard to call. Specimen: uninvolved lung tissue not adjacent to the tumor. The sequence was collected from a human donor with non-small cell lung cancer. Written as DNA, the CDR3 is TGTGCCAGCAGCCGGACCTATACAGATACGCAGTATTTT. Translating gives CASSRTYTDTQYF.